Below, 30 T cell receptor beta chains from the same sample are listed, as sequenced in a study of T cells after yellow fever vaccination. MiXCR was run by TCRdb on the 5' RACE reads, yielding one entry per CDR3 protein. The sample gives 200,000 to 300,000 distinct CDR3 sequences, approximately 6.7% of which show up once; roughly 1% is in the top ten. The source was CD4+ T cells sorted from PBMCs, collected on the day of the yellow fever booster vaccination. These receptors originate from a man younger than 45 who received the YFV17D yellow fever vaccine.

The sample holds a few counts of this clonotype. This sequence joins TRBV5-1 and TRBJ2-7, with D possibly TRBD2 on 5 matching bases. CDR1 is SGHRS, CDR2 YFSETQ, per germline. Trimming left V 6 bases short and J 3 bases short, with 7 bases between. This CDR3 region has 11 residues. CDR3 DNA sequence: TGCGCCAGCAAGACTAACTACGAGCAGTACTTC. It specifies CASKTNYEQYF.

The J gene is TRBJ1-4, the V gene TRBV6-5; D unresolved. CDR1 is MNHEY and CDR2 is SVGAGI in the germline V gene. This CDR3 is 14 amino acids long. V was cut by 2 bases and J by 0 bases, with 4 bases left in between. The CDR3 DNA sequence: TGTGCCAGCAGTTACGTTGCAACTAATGAAAAACTGTTTTTT. This codes for CASSYVATNEKLFF.

This chain links TRBV10-3 with TRBJ2-1, with 10 bases lining up with TRBD2. This CDR3 comprises 17 residues. The junction had 7 bases not matched to a gene; V was cut back by 3 bases and J by 2 bases. The germline V gene has CDR1 ENHRY and CDR2 SYGVKD. CDR3 sequence: CAISDSPLAGAYNEQFF. CDR3 nucleotide sequence: TGTGCCATCAGTGATTCCCCCCTAGCGGGGGCCTACAATGAGCAGTTCTTC.

The chain is built from TRBV4-2 and TRBJ2-1; 9 bases match TRBD1. Germline loops: CDR1 LGHNA, CDR2 YNFKEQ. The V and J ends lost 8 bases and 5 bases, in that order; junction bases with no gene match: 16. The CDR3 has 17 amino acids. Here the CDR3 reads CASGPSPGTGSHNEQFF. CDR3 bases: TGTGCCAGCGGCCCTAGTCCCGGGACAGGGTCCCACAATGAGCAGTTCTTC.

The J gene is TRBJ2-3, the V gene TRBV5-4; 10 bases line up with TRBD2. CDR1 is SGHNT and CDR2 is YYREEE in the germline V gene (reference sequence). V lost 6 bases, J lost 5 bases, and 9 bases stayed unmatched. This CDR3 has 15 amino acids. The CDR3 region is CASTRSGRGGDTQYF. CDR3 bases: TGTGCCAGCACAAGGAGCGGGAGGGGAGGAGATACGCAGTATTTT. The full variable domain, with the rest looked up from reference TRBV5-4 and TRBJ2-3, is ETGVTQSPTHLIKTRGQQVTLRCSSQSGHNTVSWYQQALGQGPQFIFQYYREEENGRGNFPPRFSGLQFPNYSSELNVNALELDDSALYLCASTRSGRGGDTQYFGPGTRLTVL.

This clonotype was detected ten times or more. The rearrangement links TRBV5-1 to TRBJ2-5; possibly TRBD2 for D (6 bases). This CDR3 spans 15 amino acids. The V gene's germline CDR1 is SGHRS and CDR2 YFSETQ. Trimming shortened V by 3 bases and J by 2 bases, and 14 bases separated the two germline ends. The DNA of the CDR3 is TGCGCCAGCAGCTCCATGGGACTGGAGCAAGAGACCCAGTACTTC. This encodes CASSSMGLEQETQYF.

This clonotype was recorded a few times. This chain links TRBV7-9 with TRBJ2-2; no reliable D call. This CDR3 has 14 amino acids. V was pared by 6 bases and J by 0 bases, with 8 bases between. From germline, CDR1 is SEHNR and CDR2 FQNEAQ (reference sequence). The CDR3 nucleotides are TGTGCCAGCAGGGCTACAGCGAACACCGGGGAGCTGTTTTTT. Translated, it gives CASRATANTGELFF.

This clonotype occurred a few times. This chain joins TRBV4-2 and TRBJ2-7; possibly TRBD1 for D (6 bases). This CDR3 is 13 amino acids long. Germline assignment: CDR1 LGHNA and CDR2 YNFKEQ. V shed 1 base and J shed 6 bases, with 10 bases lying between them. CDR3 in amino acids: CASSQGDRREQYF. The CDR3 DNA follows: TGTGCCAGCAGCCAAGGTGACAGGCGCGAGCAGTACTTC.

The sample holds many counts of this clonotype. The genes are TRBV18 and TRBJ2-1; tentative D call: TRBD2 (5 bases). Trimming left V 5 bases short and J 0 bases short, with 11 bases between. Germline V gene sequence: CDR1 KGHSH, CDR2 LQKENI. CDR3 length: 15 amino acids. CDR3 residues: CASSSGLLSYNEQFF. The CDR3 nucleotides read TGTGCCAGCTCATCCGGACTCCTCTCCTACAATGAGCAGTTCTTC.

The chain combines TRBV5-1 with TRBJ2-4, with D possibly being TRBD1 (6 bases). With 0 bases removed from V and 8 bases from J, the gap between germline ends came to 6 bases. Germline-derived CDR1 and CDR2 are SGHRS and YFSETQ. The CDR3 has 12 amino acids. For the CDR3, the DNA is TGCGCCAGCAGCTTGGACAGGGACATTCAGTACTTC. As protein: CASSLDRDIQYF. Full variable domain (rest looked up from reference TRBV5-1 and TRBJ2-4): KAGVTQTPRYLIKTRGQQVTLSCSPISGHRSVSWYQQTPGQGLQFLFEYFSETQRNKGNFPGRFSGRQFSNSRSEMNVSTLELGDSALYLCASSLDRDIQYFGAGTRLSVL.

This clonotype was observed a handful of times. This sequence joins TRBV5-1 and TRBJ2-1, with a possible D match to TRBD2 (5 bases). The CDR3 length is 13 residues. V was cut by 1 base and J by 6 bases, with 8 bases left in between. CDR1 and CDR2 (germline): SGHRS, YFSETQ. The DNA for the CDR3 is TGCGCCAGCAGCTTGATGGCGGGCAATGAGCAGTTCTTC. Translation gives CASSLMAGNEQFF.

The V call is TRBV12-3 or TRBV12-4, the J call TRBJ2-3; TRBD2 might be the D (6 bases). V gave up 0 bases and J gave up 4 bases, with 17 bases separating them. The length of the CDR3 is 17 residues. CDR3 sequence reads: CASSLALSGLTPDTQYF. CDR3 coding DNA: TGTGCCAGCAGTTTAGCGCTAAGTGGACTAACGCCAGATACGCAGTATTTT.

This clonotype has at least ten counts. This chain joins TRBV10-3 and TRBJ2-3, with 9 nucleotides matching TRBD1. CDR1 ENHRY and CDR2 SYGVKD come from the germline V gene. Germline trimming cut 6 bases from V and 6 bases from J; bases unmatched to any gene: 13. This CDR3 region has 16 residues. The CDR3 DNA sequence: TGTGCCATCAGCATTATTCCGGGACAGGGAGGGGATACGCAGTATTTT. Its protein product is CAISIIPGQGGDTQYF.

This clonotype was seen ten or more times. In nucleotides, the CDR3 is TGTGCCAGCAGCCTCAAATACGCCGGGACTAGCGGGAGTGATACGCAGTATTTT. Encoded protein: CASSLKYAGTSGSDTQYF. The chain carries TRBV11-2 and TRBJ2-3, with 14 bases identical to TRBD2. Per the germline V gene, CDR1 is SGHAT and CDR2 is FQNNGV. Trimming at V came to 5 bases and at J to 6 bases, leaving 13 bases not matched to a gene. The length of the CDR3 is 18 residues. Together with reference TRBV11-2 and TRBJ2-3, the CDR3 gives the full variable domain: EAGVAQSPRYKIIEKRQSVAFWCNPISGHATLYWYQQILGQGPKLLIQFQNNGVVDDSQLPKDRFSAERLKGVDSTLKIQPAKLEDSAVYLCASSLKYAGTSGSDTQYFGPGTRLTVL.

This clonotype was detected only once. A much larger clone lies a single base off, so this may be a read error. The chain recombines TRBV7-9 with TRBJ2-7; D uncertain. V gave up 5 bases and J gave up 2 bases, with 10 bases separating them. The V gene's germline CDR1 is SEHNR and CDR2 FQNEAQ (reference sequence). The CDR3 length is 13 residues. As DNA, the CDR3 is TGTGCCAGCAGCCAGACACCCCCCTACGAGCAGTACTTC. Its protein product is CASSQTPPYEQYF.

This clonotype was seen ten or more times. The J gene is TRBJ2-7, the V gene TRBV20-1, with TRBD2 matching 7 bases. This CDR3 is 13 amino acids long. The ends lost 2 bases at V and 7 bases at J; junction bases unmatched: 8. CDR1 is DFQATT and CDR2 is SNEGSKA in the germline V gene (reference sequence). CDR3: CSARPGGRTEQYF. As DNA, the CDR3 is TGCAGTGCTAGACCCGGCGGGAGAACTGAGCAGTACTTC.

J is TRBJ2-3 and V is TRBV21-1; TRBD2 is the table's D call and was not checked against the DNA. TRBV21-1 is designated a pseudogene. The CDR3 is 16 amino acids. In DNA form, the CDR3 reads TGTGCCAGCAGCCCCCGGACTAGCGGGAGCACAGATACGCAGTATTTT. Translating gives CASSPRTSGSTDTQYF.

V usage is TRBV20-1 and J usage is TRBJ2-5; the D gene is possibly TRBD1 (5 bases). This CDR3 is 15 amino acids long. V was pared by 3 bases and J by 5 bases, with 19 bases between. Germline CDR1 reads DFQATT; CDR2 reads SNEGSKA (reference sequence). CDR3 DNA: TGCAGTGCTAGGGGGCCAGGCTCCTCCTCGGAGACCCAGTACTTC. It specifies CSARGPGSSSETQYF.

This clonotype was found many times. The rearrangement uses TRBV7-8 and TRBJ2-7; 8 positions agree with TRBD1. Germline CDR1 SGHVS, CDR2 FQNEAQ. Trimming removed 5 bases from V and 6 bases from J; junction bases left unmatched: 12. This CDR3 spans 15 amino acids. DNA for the CDR3: TGTGCCAGCAGCATTATTACAGGGGGTAGTCTCGAGCAGTACTTC. This encodes CASSIITGGSLEQYF.

Ten or more counts support this clonotype. This chain links TRBV9 with TRBJ2-2; D gene uncertain. The ends were cut back, 0 bases at V and 5 bases at J, with 8 bases in the middle. The CDR3 length is 14 residues. Germline V CDR1 and CDR2: SGDLS, YYNGEE. CDR3 region: CASSVVQQTGELFF. Written as DNA, the CDR3 is TGTGCCAGCAGCGTAGTACAGCAAACCGGGGAGCTGTTTTTT.

As regards this clonotype: The junction departs from the called germline gene at one end, perhaps through a read error. The gene calls are TRBV6-5 and TRBJ2-3; TRBD2 agrees at 8 bases. The CDR3 sequence is 17 residues long. Germline assignment: CDR1 MNHEY and CDR2 SVGAGI. The chain's CDR3 is CASMLGTGGRSTDTQYF. Here the CDR3 DNA reads TGTGCCAGCATGTTAGGGACTGGCGGGAGGAGCACGGATACGCAGTATTTT.

This clonotype was seen at least ten times. The chain joins TRBV12-3 or TRBV12-4 to TRBJ2-5; the D call may be TRBD1 or TRBD2 (7 bases each). The V end was cut by 7 bases, the J end by 1 base, with 19 bases between. The CDR3 has 16 residues. CDR3 coding DNA: TGTGCCAGCACTCATAAATCAGGGGGGGTCCAAGAGACCCAGTACTTC. As protein: CASTHKSGGVQETQYF.

The chain uses TRBV18 and TRBJ2-7, with D uncertain. Trimming removed 3 bases from V and 7 bases from J, with 10 bases in between. Germline CDR1 reads KGHSH; CDR2 reads LQKENI. The CDR3 runs to 12 residues. The CDR3 region is CASSPQSREQYF. CDR3 nucleotide sequence: TGTGCCAGCTCACCGCAGTCGCGGGAGCAGTACTTC.

Only a few counts were recorded for this clonotype. The V and J genes are TRBV20-1 and TRBJ2-3, with 12 bases identical to TRBD2. The V gene end was trimmed by 3 bases and the J gene end by 5 bases; junction bases not matched to a gene: 6. The CDR3 runs to 15 residues. Germline V gene sequence: CDR1 DFQATT, CDR2 SNEGSKA (reference sequence). The CDR3 here is CSASGLAGFGDTQYF. CDR3 nucleotide sequence: TGCAGTGCTAGTGGACTAGCGGGATTTGGAGATACGCAGTATTTT.

The rearrangement uses TRBV3-1 and TRBJ1-1; D is perhaps TRBD1 (6 bases). The CDR3 runs to 15 residues. V was shortened by 3 bases and J by 6 bases, with 17 bases between the two germline ends. Germline assignment: CDR1 LGHDT and CDR2 YNNKEL (reference sequence). In nucleotides, the CDR3 is TGTGCCAGCAGCCAGGACCCCAGGGGAGGCTCTGAAGCTTTCTTT. This translates into CASSQDPRGGSEAFF.

The V and J genes are TRBV5-1 and TRBJ1-2; weak D call: TRBD1 (5 bases). CDR3 size: 13 residues. CDR1 and CDR2 from the germline V gene are SGHRS and YFSETQ. V was pared by 2 bases and J by 8 bases, with 13 bases between. CDR3 sequence (DNA): TGCGCCAGCAGCTTTGGCCAGGGCGGAGGCTACACCTTC. Its translation is CASSFGQGGGYTF.

This clonotype was observed many times. The CDR3 nucleotides are TGTGCCAGCAGTAGTTCAGGGCACAGCGGCTACACCTTC. It codes for CASSSSGHSGYTF. The rearrangement uses TRBV12-3 or TRBV12-4 and TRBJ1-2; D is possibly TRBD1 (5 bases). Trimming cost V 5 bases and J 8 bases, with 15 bases left between them. This CDR3 has 13 amino acids.

The rearrangement uses TRBV11-3 and TRBJ2-2; D not resolved. The CDR3 contains 16 residues. V was shortened by 0 bases and J by 4 bases, with 12 bases between the two germline ends. The germline V gene encodes CDR1 SGHNT and CDR2 YENEEA. The CDR3 bases are TGTGCCAGCAGCTTAGAAGGGCAGAACCCCACCGGGGAGCTGTTTTTT. This sequence encodes CASSLEGQNPTGELFF. Drawing the rest from reference TRBV11-3 and TRBJ2-2, the complete variable domain is EAGVVQSPRYKIIEKKQPVAFWCNPISGHNTLYWYLQNLGQGPELLIRYENEEAVDDSQLPKDRFSAERLKGVDSTLKIQPAELGDSAVYLCASSLEGQNPTGELFFGEGSRLTVL.

This clonotype was seen a handful of times. The chain has TRBV5-5 and TRBJ2-2; TRBD1 matches at 12 bases. The V gene's germline CDR1 is SGHKS and CDR2 YYEKEE (reference sequence). CDR3 length: 18 residues. V lost 0 bases and J lost 6; bases outside the gene matches: 9. CDR3: CASSLELGTGGRAGELFF. CDR3 DNA: TGTGCCAGCAGCTTGGAACTCGGGACAGGGGGCCGGGCCGGGGAGCTGTTTTTT.

This clonotype occurred a few times. The V gene is TRBV5-8, the J gene TRBJ2-7; no clear D gene. The V and J ends lost 3 bases and 3 bases respectively, with 7 bases between them. The length of the CDR3 is 12 residues. Germline assignment: CDR1 SGHTS and CDR2 YDEGEE. CDR3 bases: TGTGCCAGCAGCTCCCTGAACTACGAGCAGTACTTC. Residues: CASSSLNYEQYF.